The 26 T cell receptor beta chains reported below all come from one sample, sequenced in a study of CD8+CD57+ T cells in acquired aplastic anemia. Genomic DNA, serving as template, underwent TCR beta VDJ and CDR3 profiling. TCRdb called the reads again in MiXCR, with one record for every CDR3 protein. The sample has 200,000 to 250,000 distinct CDR3 sequences, 60% to 80% seen once. Previously, flow cytometry had revealed CD8+CD57+ cell expansion in the patients chosen for sequencing. Material for sequencing was sorted CD4+, CD8+, or CD8+CD57+ T cells (not recorded which) from PBMCs. Receptors originate from a human donor with aplastic anemia.

This clonotype has ten or more counts. The chain is built from TRBV24-1 and TRBJ2-7; 8 bases line up with TRBD1. V shed 5 bases, J shed 5 bases, and the junction held 7 bases outside the gene matches. The CDR3 covers 14 residues. Germline V gene data show CDR1 as KGHDR and CDR2 as SFDVKD. For the CDR3, the DNA is TGTGCCACCAGTGCGGGACAGGATCGGGACGAGCAGTACTTC. This sequence encodes CATSAGQDRDEQYF.

The chain links TRBV7-2 to TRBJ2-4; 7 nucleotides align to TRBD2. V lost 3 bases, J lost 5 bases, and 1 base stayed unmatched. The CDR3 contains 13 residues. Germline V gene lookup returns CDR1 SGHTA and CDR2 FQGNSA. The CDR3 region is CASSLGGENIQYF. The CDR3 region has the DNA TGTGCCAGCAGCTTGGGGGGGGAAAACATTCAGTACTTC.

This chain links TRBV20-1 with TRBJ2-3; TRBD2 aligns across 8 bases. This CDR3 is 12 amino acids long. Losses at the gene ends were 2 bases for V and 6 bases for J; bases not matched to a gene: 1. From germline, CDR1 is DFQATT and CDR2 SNEGSKA (reference sequence). The CDR3 DNA reads TGCAGTGCTAGAAGACTAGCGGATACGCAGTATTTT. Its translation: CSARRLADTQYF.

The chain links TRBV29-1 to TRBJ1-1, with D maybe TRBD1 (6 bases). The CDR3 totals 13 residues. Per the germline V gene, CDR1 is SQVTM and CDR2 is ANQGSEA. The CDR3: CVGYGGRGTEAFF. CDR3 DNA: TGCGTCGGATACGGGGGCCGGGGCACTGAAGCTTTCTTT.

The chain recombines TRBV15 with TRBJ2-7; 9 nucleotides match TRBD1. With 8 bases clipped from V and 7 bases from J, the junction kept 9 bases outside the gene matches. Looked up from germline, CDR1 is LNHNV and CDR2 is YYDKDF (reference sequence). This CDR3 has 13 amino acids. The CDR3 DNA sequence: TGTGCCACCGTGGGACAGGGAGGACGGGAGCAGTACTTC. This translates into CATVGQGGREQYF.

The chain joins TRBV10-2 to TRBJ2-3, with D hard to call. The germline V and J ends were trimmed by 0 bases and 4 bases, with 14 bases remaining between them. Per germline, CDR1 WSHSY and CDR2 SAAADI. This CDR3 region has 16 residues. This CDR3 reads CASSESSTISADTQYF. The CDR3 coding sequence is TGCGCCAGCAGTGAGTCTTCTACCATCTCAGCAGATACGCAGTATTTT.

The chain couples TRBV5-1 to TRBJ1-1; tentatively, D is TRBD1 (5 bases). Germline V gene data show CDR1 as SGHRS and CDR2 as YFSETQ. The CDR3 length is 13 residues. With 3 bases removed from V and 4 bases from J, the gap between germline ends came to 10 bases. CDR3 in DNA: TGCGCCAGCAGCTCCGGGGGGACCACTGAAGCTTTCTTT. It yields the protein CASSSGGTTEAFF. The variable domain in full, with the rest retrieved from reference TRBV5-1 and TRBJ1-1, is KAGVTQTPRYLIKTRGQQVTLSCSPISGHRSVSWYQQTPGQGLQFLFEYFSETQRNKGNFPGRFSGRQFSNSRSEMNVSTLELGDSALYLCASSSGGTTEAFFGQGTRLTVV.

The J gene is TRBJ1-6, the V gene TRBV9, with 8 bases aligning to TRBD1. The CDR3 has 16 residues. After removal of 4 bases from V and 10 bases from J, the junction contained 13 bases not matched to a gene. Germline CDR1 SGDLS, CDR2 YYNGEE. The CDR3 DNA follows: TGTGCCAGCAGCCAGACAGGGGAAGAAGTTTACTCACCCCTCCACTTT. Its protein product is CASSQTGEEVYSPLHF.

This clonotype was detected many times. The chain joins TRBV7-6 to TRBJ2-2, with 9 bases matching TRBD1. The CDR3 runs to 17 residues. The V segment lost 2 bases and the J segment 5 bases; nucleotides outside the gene matches: 9. Per the germline V gene, CDR1 is SGHVS and CDR2 is FNYEAQ. CDR3 residues: CASSLSGQGLWTGELFF. CDR3 DNA: TGTGCCAGCAGCTTATCGGGACAGGGACTTTGGACCGGGGAGCTGTTTTTT.

The chain carries TRBV12-5 and TRBJ2-5, with TRBD1 identical over 8 bases. The CDR3 consists of 12 residues. Losses at the gene ends were 6 bases for V and 3 bases for J; bases not matched to a gene: 0. Germline CDR1 reads LGHNT; CDR2 reads FRNRAP. The CDR3 protein is CASGDREETQYF. DNA for the CDR3: TGTGCTAGTGGGGACAGGGAAGAGACCCAGTACTTC. The whole variable domain, remainder taken from reference TRBV12-5 and TRBJ2-5, is DARVTQTPRHKVTEMGQEVTMRCQPILGHNTVFWYRQTMMQGLELLAYFRNRAPLDDSGMPKDRFSAEMPDATLATLKIQPSEPRDSAVYFCASGDREETQYFGPGTRLLVL.

This chain uses TRBV12-3 or TRBV12-4 with TRBJ1-2; D gene unclear. The CDR3 runs to 12 residues. Trimming took 1 base from V and 10 from J, leaving 10 bases between them. The CDR3 DNA follows: TGTGCCAGCAGTTTAGGTGACACCGACTACACCTTC. Translation: CASSLGDTDYTF.

This clonotype was recorded a few times. The rearrangement links TRBV29-1 to TRBJ1-3; tentatively, D is TRBD1 (5 bases). Germline CDR1 SQVTM, CDR2 ANQGSEA. The CDR3 consists of 12 residues. V lost 7 bases and J lost 4, with 11 bases in between. In nucleotides, the CDR3 is TGCAGCGCCACAGGAACGGGAAACACCATATATTTT. It codes for CSATGTGNTIYF.

The V call is TRBV6-5, the J call TRBJ2-7; TRBD2 might be the D (5 bases). This CDR3 has 11 residues. V dropped 6 bases and J dropped 6 bases, with 9 bases sitting between them. Per the germline V gene, CDR1 is MNHEY and CDR2 is SVGAGI. DNA of the CDR3: TGTGCCAGCAGCGTAGGGAGCGAGCAGTACTTC. This codes for CASSVGSEQYF.

CDR3 DNA: TGTGCCAGCAGCCAATCATTAACGGGACCTACTAACTATGGCTACACCTTC. Translation gives CASSQSLTGPTNYGYTF. The chain has TRBV14 and TRBJ1-2; a weak D match, TRBD1 (5 bases). CDR3 length equals 17 residues. V lost 2 bases, J lost 0 bases, and 16 bases lay in between. Germline assignment: CDR1 SGHDN and CDR2 FVKESK.

The chain recombines TRBV10-2 with TRBJ2-5; 7 bases are shared with TRBD2. V gave up 3 bases and J gave up 5 bases; unmatched junction bases: 12. CDR1 is WSHSY, CDR2 SAAADI, per germline. This CDR3 region has 16 residues. CDR3 nucleotides: TGCGCCAGCAGTGAAGCGCGGGGACTAACAAAGGAGACCCAGTACTTC. Translating gives CASSEARGLTKETQYF.

The V gene is TRBV29-1, the J gene TRBJ2-7; 12 positions match TRBD1. The CDR3 is 16 residues long. Germline V gives CDR1 SQVTM, CDR2 ANQGSEA. The V gene end was trimmed by 0 bases and the J gene end by 5 bases; junction bases not matched to a gene: 8. The CDR3 DNA reads as TGCAGCGTTGAAGATCCTGCGGGACAGGGGGCCCACGAGCAGTACTTC. It codes for CSVEDPAGQGAHEQYF.

This clonotype appeared once. This rearrangement joins TRBV19 to TRBJ2-7, with 7 bases that match TRBD2. The V gene's germline CDR1 is LNHDA and CDR2 SQIVND (reference sequence). The CDR3 consists of 14 residues. J was trimmed by 3 bases and V by 5 bases; bases with no gene match: 7. This CDR3 reads CASSVGLFNYEQYF. The CDR3 DNA reads as TGTGCCAGTAGTGTGGGACTATTCAACTACGAGCAGTACTTC.

This clonotype was observed a handful of times. V and J are TRBV10-3 and TRBJ2-2; 11 nucleotides align to TRBD2. Germline V gene sequence: CDR1 ENHRY, CDR2 SYGVKD. This CDR3 region has 19 residues. The V gene end was trimmed by 6 bases and the J gene end by 0 bases; junction bases not matched to a gene: 12. The CDR3 bases are TGTGCCATCAGCCGATTTTTGACTAGCGGGGTCACGAACACCGGGGAGCTGTTTTTT. Residues: CAISRFLTSGVTNTGELFF.

This clonotype has a handful of counts. The chain recombines TRBV6-4 with TRBJ2-3, with 10 bases that match TRBD1. This CDR3 region has 15 residues. With 2 bases clipped from V and 1 base from J, the junction kept 0 bases outside the gene matches. Germline values: CDR1 MRHNA, CDR2 SNTAGT. In DNA form, the CDR3 reads TGTGCCAGCAGTGACGGGACAGGGGGCACAGATACGCAGTATTTT. Its translation: CASSDGTGGTDTQYF.

The V gene is TRBV29-1, the J gene TRBJ1-1; possible D gene TRBD1, 5 bases. Germline V lookup: CDR1 SQVTM, CDR2 ANQGSEA. V was pared by 1 base and J by 5 bases, with 11 bases between. This CDR3 region has 13 residues. The CDR3 DNA follows: TGCAGCGTTGAAGTCGGGGCGAGGACTGAAGCTTTCTTT. Translating it yields CSVEVGARTEAFF.

The chain carries TRBV20-1 and TRBJ2-7, with 12 bases fitting TRBD2. This CDR3 region has 14 residues. Germline V gene sequence: CDR1 DFQATT, CDR2 SNEGSKA (reference sequence). The junction had 2 bases not matched to a gene; V was cut back by 5 bases and J by 0 bases. CDR3 region: CSASTSGSSYEQYF. The CDR3 DNA follows: TGCAGTGCTTCGACTAGCGGGAGCTCCTACGAGCAGTACTTC.

This rearrangement joins TRBV7-9 to TRBJ2-7; D uncertain. This CDR3 spans 8 amino acids. Germline V gene data show CDR1 as SEHNR and CDR2 as FQNEAQ (reference sequence). V was clipped by 11 bases and J by 6 bases, with 5 bases between them. The CDR3 nucleotides read TGTGCCCTGGGCGAGCAGTACTTC. Translated, it gives CALGEQYF.

This clonotype has a handful of counts. The rearrangement joins TRBV7-9 to TRBJ2-7; 9 positions match TRBD2. CDR3 length: 16 amino acids. In germline, CDR1 is SEHNR, CDR2 FQNEAQ (reference sequence). After removal of 5 bases from V and 1 base from J, the junction contained 9 bases not matched to a gene. The CDR3 loop is CASSPWASGNSYEQYF. The CDR3 DNA reads as TGTGCCAGCAGCCCCTGGGCTAGCGGGAATTCCTACGAGCAGTACTTC.

J is TRBJ1-1 and V is TRBV12-3 or TRBV12-4, with unresolved D. The CDR3 runs to 13 residues. The V end lost 3 bases, the J end lost 5 bases, and 10 bases lay between the germline ends. The CDR3 region has the DNA TGTGCCAGCAGTTTGGAACAGCGAACTGAAGCTTTCTTT. Its translation is CASSLEQRTEAFF.

V and J are TRBV7-2 and TRBJ2-1; the D gene is possibly TRBD1 (6 bases). Trimming cost V 2 bases and J 6 bases, with 14 bases left between them. Germline-derived CDR1 and CDR2 are SGHTA and FQGNSA. CDR3 size: 15 residues. This chain's CDR3 is CASSLRSPGVNEQFF. The CDR3 nucleotides are TGTGCCAGCAGCTTAAGGAGTCCAGGGGTCAATGAGCAGTTCTTC. The whole variable domain, remainder taken from reference TRBV7-2 and TRBJ2-1, is GAGVSQSPSNKVTEKGKDVELRCDPISGHTALYWYRQSLGQGLEFLIYFQGNSAPDKSGLPSDRFSAERTGGSVSTLTIQRTQQEDSAVYLCASSLRSPGVNEQFFGPGTRLTVL.

This CDR3 is CATSDSPSFSTDTQYF. The CDR3 nucleotides read TGTGCCACCAGTGATTCCCCGAGCTTTAGCACAGATACGCAGTATTTT. The chain combines TRBV24-1 with TRBJ2-3, with D unresolved. The CDR3 extends over 16 amino acids. Germline V gene sequence: CDR1 KGHDR, CDR2 SFDVKD. The V end was cut by 2 bases, the J end by 0 bases, with 11 bases between.